This passage covers 9 T cell receptor beta chains from one sample sequenced in a study of technical replicates of blood from several donors. Measured with immunoSEQ multiplex PCR; TCRdb has only the in-frame clones, and not every one. The sample holds approximately 51,000 clones; just under 95% are singletons and the top ten take 3.5% to 4.5%. Specimen: PBMCs. The receptor set was obtained from a human donor in good health. Some clones in this sample may be carry-over from other donors' samples.

This sequence joins TRBV9 and TRBJ1-3; 9 positions match TRBD1. From germline, CDR1 is SGDLS and CDR2 YYNGEE. V lost 4 bases, J lost 0 bases, and 8 bases stayed unmatched. This CDR3 has 17 residues. CDR3 DNA: TGTGCCAGCAGCCCCTGGGGGACAGGGTACTCTGGAAACACCATATATTTT. Amino acid sequence: CASSPWGTGYSGNTIYF.

This clone was observed a single time. This chain links TRBV9 with TRBJ2-1, with 16 bases fitting TRBD2. The CDR3 is 17 residues long. V was clipped by 3 bases and J by 8 bases; unmatched bases: 8. CDR1 and CDR2 from the germline V gene are SGDLS and YYNGEE. The CDR3 is CASSGWGTSGGADEQFF. The CDR3 DNA follows: TGTGCCAGCAGCGGATGGGGGACTAGCGGGGGGGCAGATGAGCAGTTCTTC. Looking up the rest from reference TRBV9 and TRBJ2-1 gives the full variable domain: DSGVTQTPKHLITATGQRVTLRCSPRSGDLSVYWYQQSLDQGLQFLIQYYNGEERAKGNILERFSAQQFPDLHSELNLSSLELGDSALYFCASSGWGTSGGADEQFFGPGTRLTVL.

V is TRBV19 and J is TRBJ1-4; maybe TRBD1 (5 bases). Germline loops: CDR1 LNHDA, CDR2 SQIVND (reference sequence). Trimming pared 3 bases from V and 8 bases from J, leaving 10 bases between. This CDR3 comprises 13 residues. This CDR3 is CASSIYTGEKLFF. The CDR3 DNA follows: TGTGCCAGTAGTATCTACACAGGAGAAAAACTGTTTTTT.

This rearrangement joins TRBV19 to TRBJ2-5; TRBD1 matches at 9 bases. The germline V gene has CDR1 LNHDA and CDR2 SQIVND (reference sequence). This CDR3 has 14 amino acids. Germline trimming cut 4 bases from V and 1 base from J; bases unmatched to any gene: 1. The chain's CDR3 is CASSKTGGQETQYF. CDR3 bases: TGTGCCAGTAGTAAGACAGGGGGCCAAGAGACCCAGTACTTC.

V gene TRBV4-2 combines with J gene TRBJ2-1; D gene uncertain. This CDR3 has 13 amino acids. CDR1 is LGHNA and CDR2 is YNFKEQ in the germline V gene. Trimming removed 4 bases from V and 6 bases from J, with 10 bases in between. The CDR3 DNA sequence: TGTGCCAGCAGCCTTGGCCCTCTCAATGAGCAGTTCTTC. It yields the protein CASSLGPLNEQFF.

This chain joins TRBV2 and TRBJ1-1; a possible D gene is TRBD1 (5 bases). The CDR3 loop spans 13 amino acids. The V and J ends lost 7 bases and 1 base respectively, with 10 bases between them. Germline V lookup: CDR1 SNHLY, CDR2 FYNNEI. CDR3 loop: CASIMTENTEAFF. The CDR3 nucleotides read TGTGCCAGCATTATGACAGAGAACACTGAAGCTTTCTTT.

The chain carries TRBV7-9 and TRBJ2-7, with D possibly TRBD2 on 6 matching bases. CDR3 size: 14 residues. The ends were cut back, 3 bases at V and 2 bases at J, with 11 bases in the middle. Germline V lookup: CDR1 SEHNR, CDR2 FQNEAQ (reference sequence). The CDR3 protein is CASSFSSGPYEQYF. CDR3 coding DNA: TGTGCCAGCAGCTTCTCAAGCGGGCCCTACGAGCAGTACTTC. Variable domain in full (rest from reference TRBV7-9 and TRBJ2-7): DTGVSQNPRHKITKRGQNVTFRCDPISEHNRLYWYRQTLGQGPEFLTYFQNEAQLEKSRLLSDRFSAERPKGSFSTLEIQRTEQGDSAMYLCASSFSSGPYEQYFGPGTRLTVT.

The V call is TRBV5-1, the J call TRBJ2-3; TRBD1 aligns across 9 bases. Germline-derived CDR1 and CDR2 are SGHRS and YFSETQ. This CDR3 has 13 residues. Unmatched junction bases numbered 4, after V lost 8 bases and J lost 3 bases. The CDR3 spells CASTGGLTDTQYF. CDR3 bases: TGCGCCAGTACAGGGGGCTTGACAGATACGCAGTATTTT.

This clone was observed a few times. An end of the junction does not agree with germline; a read error may underlie this. This chain uses TRBV11-2 with TRBJ2-2; TRBD2 might be the D (6 bases). This CDR3 spans 14 amino acids. In germline, CDR1 is SGHAT, CDR2 FQNNGV. Written as DNA, the CDR3 is TGTGCCGGCAGCGGGCCAGCGAACACCGGGGAGCTGTTTTTT. Residues: CAGSGPANTGELFF. The full variable domain, completed using reference TRBV11-2 and TRBJ2-2, is EAGVAQSPRYKIIEKRQSVAFWCNPISGHATLYWYQQILGQGPKLLIQFQNNGVVDDSQLPKDRFSAERLKGVDSTLKIQPAKLEDSAVYLCAGSGPANTGELFFGEGSRLTVL.